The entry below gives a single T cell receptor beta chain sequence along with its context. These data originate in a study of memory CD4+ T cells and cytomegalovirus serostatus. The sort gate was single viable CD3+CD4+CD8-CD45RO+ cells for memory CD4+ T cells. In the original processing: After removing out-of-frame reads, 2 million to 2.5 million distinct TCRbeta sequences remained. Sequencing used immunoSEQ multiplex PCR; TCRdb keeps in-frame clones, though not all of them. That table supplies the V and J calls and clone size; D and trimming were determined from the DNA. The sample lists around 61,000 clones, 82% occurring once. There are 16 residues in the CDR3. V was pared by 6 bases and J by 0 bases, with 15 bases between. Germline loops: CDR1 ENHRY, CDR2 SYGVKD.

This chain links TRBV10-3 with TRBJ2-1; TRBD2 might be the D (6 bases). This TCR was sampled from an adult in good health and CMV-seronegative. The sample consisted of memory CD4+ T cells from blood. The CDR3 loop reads CAISPISGNSYNEQFF. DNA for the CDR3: TGTGCCATCAGCCCTATTAGCGGTAACTCCTACAATGAGCAGTTCTTC.